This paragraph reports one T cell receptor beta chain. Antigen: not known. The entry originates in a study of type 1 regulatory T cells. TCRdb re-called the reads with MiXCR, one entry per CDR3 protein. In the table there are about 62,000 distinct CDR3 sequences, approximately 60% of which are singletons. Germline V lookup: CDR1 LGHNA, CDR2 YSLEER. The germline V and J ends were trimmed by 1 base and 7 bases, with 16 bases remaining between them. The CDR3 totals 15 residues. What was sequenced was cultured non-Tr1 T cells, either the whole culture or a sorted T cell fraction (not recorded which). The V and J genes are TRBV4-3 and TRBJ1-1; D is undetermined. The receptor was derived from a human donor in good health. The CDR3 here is CASSQVGTTEDEAFF. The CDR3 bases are TGCGCCAGCAGCCAAGTGGGAACGACCGAAGATGAAGCTTTCTTT.